The clone carrying this T cell receptor (beta chain) was seen a few times. This record comes from a study of blood T cell repertoires in COVID-19. For the study at large: Sites across the United States, Italy and Spain contributed samples from acute and convalescent COVID-19. The cDNA or gDNA used as material had been derived from T cells, B-cell-depleted T cells, or PBMCs.

Original data processing: From reference gene primer amplification, estimates of nucleated cell counts were derived. Clones were read by immunoSEQ multiplex PCR, and TCRdb kept only the in-frame ones, dropping some. Clone size and the V and J calls come from that table; the DNA yielded D and trimming. Of over 70,000 clones in the sample, 85% to 90% were seen once. Germline V gene lookup returns CDR1 SGHAT and CDR2 FQNNGV. J lost 0 bases, V lost 4 bases, and 9 bases had no gene match. The CDR3 contains 18 residues. The chain has TRBV11-2 and TRBJ2-5; 12 positions agree with TRBD1. Input material: peripheral blood. The TCR was taken from a woman older than 75 with active or convalescent COVID-19. CDR3 residues: CASSSRGGQGAYQETQYF. In nucleotides, the CDR3 is TGTGCCAGCAGCTCCCGGGGGGGACAGGGGGCATACCAAGAGACCCAGTACTTC.